Here is one T cell receptor beta chain with its context. The antigen it binds to is not known. Nothing much larger sits one base from this clone, and base qualities are not available. The data belong to a study of blood T cell repertoires in COVID-19 (TCRdb year 2020). For context, the study as a whole: Samples from collaborators originated in the United States, Italy and Spain and spanned both the acute and convalescent phases of COVID-19. The sample metadata nearly always contained a de-identified subject ID, COVID-19 status, age in years and sex. The prospective study material was composed of cDNA or gDNA derived from T cells, B-cell-depleted T cells, or PBMCs. Subjects who had been exposed to COVID-19, were actively infected with it, or had recovered from it provided the deeply sampled blood TCRbeta repertoires that made up the dataset. The samples were drawn from two sources: the first 160 participants of the ongoing ImmuneRACE study, and 1,200 or so subjects contributed by 6 global collaborators. Where available, HLA class I and class II types were taken from metadata supplied by the sample provider and were not determined by assay-based typing. A freely available public database, intended as a resource for researchers studying the immune response to SARS-CoV-2, is where the repertoires were released. What the study reported, not specific to this receptor: Clinical and demographic metadata were provided uncurated, with the amount varying by source and participant.

TCRbeta CDR3 regions were amplified from genomic DNA using the immunoSEQ Assay, a bias-controlled multiplex PCR. From the authors' description of their analysis: Nucleated cell counts per sample were estimated from amplification of reference gene primers within the assay. To quantify the absolute abundance of each unique TCRbeta CDR3 rearrangement, sequence reads were collapsed and filtered. For each sample, productive Simpson clonality was calculated by taking the square root of Simpson's diversity index across productive rearrangements. The clones in this table, taken by TCRdb from immuneACCESS, are in-frame only. Not every clone is retained; where verified, under half of the shortfall comes from an unresolved V gene, and the cause of the rest is unknown. V, J and clone size are those of that table, while D and trimming were read from the DNA. In all, the sample holds some 670,000 clones, and just under 90% of those were seen once. The ten largest clones add up to under 0.3% of the sample.

The collaborating institutions used their own protocols to collect whole blood in K2EDTA tubes. For TCRbeta analysis, collaborator samples were shipped as frozen whole blood, as isolated PBMCs, or as DNA extracted from either sample type. CDR1 SEHNR and CDR2 FQNEAQ are derived from the germline V gene (reference sequence). Germline trimming: 5 bases from V, 6 bases from J; junction bases outside gene matches: 6. From the cysteine through the phenylalanine, the CDR3 covers 13 amino acids. Left in the record is the CDR3 DNA by itself, 39 bases read in frame from the first base. The rearrangement combines TRBV7-9 with TRBJ1-1, with TRBD1 identical over 7 junction bases. The sequence was obtained from a woman aged 18 to 35 with acute or convalescent COVID-19. The sequencing input was peripheral blood. The nucleotide sequence reads as follows: TGTGCCAGCAGCACGCGACAGGGAGCTGAAGCTTTCTTT. This gives the protein CASSTRQGAEAFF.